These 20 T cell receptor beta chains were sequenced from one sample in a study of shared clonotypes between healthy human individuals. Clones were read by immunoSEQ multiplex PCR, and TCRdb kept only the in-frame ones, dropping some. This sample has roughly 2.5 million clones, with approximately 92% found just once. Sequencing was done on a sample of naive CD4+ T cells sorted from blood. Subset denoted: CD45RA+ positively selected. These receptor sequences come from a man between 18 and 29 years old in good health.

The V gene is TRBV6-6, the J gene TRBJ1-1; D is unresolved. Germline CDR1 and CDR2: MNHNY and SVGAGI (reference sequence). This CDR3 has 12 amino acids. V was pared by 5 bases and J by 1 base, with 5 bases between. CDR3 DNA sequence: TGTGCCAGCAGTGGGAAGAACACTGAAGCTTTCTTT. Its protein is CASSGKNTEAFF.

V and J are TRBV28 and TRBJ2-1; D ambiguous. The CDR3 sequence is 13 residues long. Germline V gene lookup returns CDR1 MDHEN and CDR2 SYDVKM. The ends were cut back, 3 bases at V and 5 bases at J, with 8 bases in the middle. As DNA, the CDR3 is TGTGCCAGCAGTTTGCCGCTTAACAATGAGCAGTTCTTC. Amino acid sequence: CASSLPLNNEQFF.

The CDR3: CASSLRAPGTAGELFF. Written as DNA, the CDR3 is TGTGCCAGCAGCTTACGGGCGCCAGGGACGGCCGGGGAGCTGTTTTTT. This rearrangement joins TRBV7-8 to TRBJ2-2; D possibly uses TRBD1 or TRBD2 (5 bases each). V was shortened by 2 bases and J by 6 bases, with 16 bases between the two germline ends. Looked up from germline, CDR1 is SGHVS and CDR2 is FQNEAQ. The CDR3 contains 16 residues.

On this clone itself: Other nucleotide sequences from this sample produce the same CDR3. This chain links TRBV28 with TRBJ1-6, with D tentatively TRBD1 (5 bases). The CDR3 spans 14 residues. The germline CDR1 and CDR2 sequences are MDHEN and SYDVKM. Between the trimmed V and J ends, which lost 2 bases and 7 bases, there was a span of 9 bases. CDR3 nucleotides: TGTGCCAGCAGTTTAGGTAGGGACAATTCACCCCTCCACTTT. The encoded protein is CASSLGRDNSPLHF.

This chain connects TRBV6-6 to TRBJ2-3; maybe TRBD1 (7 bases). V lost 1 base and J lost 4, with 12 bases in between. Germline V gene sequence: CDR1 MNHNY, CDR2 SVGAGI (reference sequence). This CDR3 is 15 amino acids long. The CDR3 sequence: CASSYWAGGPDTQYF. CDR3 in DNA: TGTGCCAGCAGTTACTGGGCAGGGGGGCCAGATACGCAGTATTTT.

The chain employs TRBV10-3 and TRBJ1-1; the D is unclear. The CDR3 length is 13 residues. Trimming pared 3 bases from V and 5 bases from J, leaving 10 bases between. From germline, CDR1 is ENHRY and CDR2 SYGVKD. The CDR3 sequence is CAISDSGWTEAFF. In DNA, the CDR3 is TGTGCCATCAGTGATTCGGGTTGGACTGAAGCTTTCTTT.

On this clone itself: Different DNA sequences within this sample yield the same CDR3. The chain combines TRBV7-9 with TRBJ1-2, with D unclear. The CDR3 loop spans 13 amino acids. V lost 1 base, J lost 8 bases, and 11 bases lay in between. CDR1 is SEHNR and CDR2 is FQNEAQ in the germline V gene (reference sequence). DNA for the CDR3: TGTGCCAGCAGCTTAGGGGCGGCGGGAGGCTACACCTTC. It codes for CASSLGAAGGYTF.

The chain recombines TRBV4-1 with TRBJ2-7, with 8 bases matching TRBD2. The V segment lost 1 base and the J segment 3 bases; nucleotides outside the gene matches: 14. The germline V gene has CDR1 MGHRA and CDR2 YSYEKL. The CDR3 runs 18 residues. The CDR3: CASSQVGGERGFLYEQYF. In DNA, the CDR3 is TGCGCCAGCAGCCAAGTTGGCGGGGAGCGGGGGTTCCTCTACGAGCAGTACTTC.

The CDR3 DNA sequence: TGTGCCAGCAGTTTCAGTACAGCATGGTACTTC. It is translated as CASSFSTAWYF. The genes are TRBV27 and TRBJ2-7; D remains ambiguous. Germline V lookup: CDR1 MNHEY, CDR2 SMNVEV (reference sequence). The CDR3 is 11 residues long. V was pared by 3 bases and J by 12 bases, with 12 bases between.

The chain carries TRBV11-2 and TRBJ2-5; unclear D gene. Germline CDR1 is SGHAT and CDR2 is FQNNGV. This CDR3 is built from 17 residues. Trimming took 0 bases from V and 5 from J, leaving 19 bases between them. The CDR3 nucleotides read TGTGCCAGCAGCTTAGATCTCATTTGGAGTGGGGATGAGACCCAGTACTTC. It encodes CASSLDLIWSGDETQYF.

This clone was picked up a small number of times. The chain has TRBV2 and TRBJ1-5; D unclear. The CDR3 runs to 14 residues. CDR1 and CDR2 from the germline V gene are SNHLY and FYNNEI. V lost 5 bases, J lost 2 bases, and 10 bases lay in between. The CDR3 DNA reads TGTGCCAGCAGTCCCATCTGGGGCAATCAGCCCCAGCATTTT. Protein sequence: CASSPIWGNQPQHF.

A remark on this clone: Within the sample, other DNA sequences also encode this same CDR3. The rearrangement joins TRBV7-3 to TRBJ2-3; 8 nucleotides match TRBD2. The CDR3 loop spans 15 amino acids. The ends lost 2 bases at V and 1 base at J; junction bases unmatched: 2. The germline V gene has CDR1 SGHTA and CDR2 FQGTGA. The DNA of the CDR3 is TGTGCCAGCAGCTTAGGGGGACTAGGCACAGATACGCAGTATTTT. Residues: CASSLGGLGTDTQYF.

V gene TRBV28 combines with J gene TRBJ1-1; 8 bases align to TRBD1. CDR1 is MDHEN, CDR2 SYDVKM, per germline. The CDR3 has 17 amino acids. With 3 bases clipped from V and 0 bases from J, the junction kept 9 bases outside the gene matches. The CDR3 nucleotides read TGTGCCAGCAGTTTTCAGGGGGCGAGAACAATGAACACTGAAGCTTTCTTT. It is translated as CASSFQGARTMNTEAFF.

The chain joins TRBV2 to TRBJ1-1, with D unclear. From germline, CDR1 is SNHLY and CDR2 FYNNEI. V lost 1 base and J 4 bases, leaving 4 bases between the germline ends. The length of the CDR3 is 12 residues. This CDR3 is CASSEGVTEAFF. CDR3 bases: TGTGCCAGCAGTGAAGGGGTCACTGAAGCTTTCTTT.

This clone appeared once. This chain uses TRBV30 with TRBJ1-4; the match to TRBD1 covers 8 bases. Germline CDR1 is GTSNPN and CDR2 is SVGIG (reference sequence). V lost 2 bases to trimming and J lost 4 bases; unmatched junction nucleotides: 12. The CDR3 totals 17 residues. In nucleotides, the CDR3 is TGTGCCTGGAGTTCGTTGACGGACAGGGCGGGTAATGAAAAACTGTTTTTT. Translating it yields CAWSSLTDRAGNEKLFF.

The chain carries TRBV18 and TRBJ1-1; no clear D gene. The length of the CDR3 is 14 residues. With 6 bases removed from V and 5 bases from J, the gap between germline ends came to 16 bases. Per the germline V gene, CDR1 is KGHSH and CDR2 is LQKENI. CDR3 residues: CASSEWAMGTEAFF. CDR3 in DNA: TGTGCCAGCTCCGAATGGGCTATGGGTACTGAAGCTTTCTTT.

J is TRBJ2-3 and V is TRBV5-4, with D unresolved. V lost 2 bases, J lost 0 bases, and 19 bases lay in between. The CDR3 covers 18 residues. The germline CDR1 and CDR2 sequences are SGHNT and YYREEE (reference sequence). CDR3 nucleotides: TGTGCCAGCAGCTTCGCAGAAATTACGAGGCTGAGCACAGATACGCAGTATTTT. Translation: CASSFAEITRLSTDTQYF.

The sample holds a few counts of this clone. The chain uses TRBV6-4 and TRBJ1-2; D is uncertain. The V end lost 8 bases, the J end lost 4 bases, and 11 bases lay between the germline ends. In germline, CDR1 is MRHNA, CDR2 SNTAGT. This CDR3 region has 12 residues. This CDR3 is CASPGSSYGYTF. CDR3 coding DNA: TGTGCCAGCCCGGGCTCGAGCTATGGCTACACCTTC.

The chain joins TRBV5-1 to TRBJ2-7; 15 bases are a match to TRBD2. The CDR3 runs 16 residues. Germline V gene data show CDR1 as SGHRS and CDR2 as YFSETQ. V was clipped by 2 bases and J by 5 bases; unmatched bases: 5. CDR3 nucleotides: TGCGCCAGCAGCTTCGGGACTAGCGGGAGGTTGGACGAGCAGTACTTC. As protein: CASSFGTSGRLDEQYF. Drawing the rest from reference TRBV5-1 and TRBJ2-7, the complete variable domain is KAGVTQTPRYLIKTRGQQVTLSCSPISGHRSVSWYQQTPGQGLQFLFEYFSETQRNKGNFPGRFSGRQFSNSRSEMNVSTLELGDSALYLCASSFGTSGRLDEQYFGPGTRLTVT.

This rearrangement joins TRBV15 to TRBJ1-5, with TRBD1 matching over 7 bases. The CDR3 sequence is 16 residues long. V shed 8 bases, J shed 1 base, and the junction held 11 bases outside the gene matches. Germline CDR1 LNHNV, CDR2 YYDKDF (reference sequence). CDR3 amino acids: CATGGDPRGSNQPQHF. The CDR3, as DNA: TGTGCCACCGGCGGGGATCCCAGGGGGAGCAATCAGCCCCAGCATTTT.